A selection of T cell receptor delta chains follows, all from one sample in a study of delta chains in infants with herpesvirus infections. TCRdb redid the clone calls on the RT-PCR reads with CATT. Of around 1,500 delta-chain clones listed, more than 25% were seen once; the top ten hold roughly 6.3%. The sequencing used peripheral blood, collected at time point 1 of longitudinal follow-up. Source of these receptors: a human donor who was a Ugandan infant, either HIV-exposed or HIV-unexposed (not recorded which). The CDR3 runs from the conserved cysteine through the conserved F or W. The D gene is left open where the match is weak. Clone size is not always given. Where it is, it says once, few, many or a class for expanded clones.

size: -; J: TRDJ1; D: TRDD3; length: 17; V: TRDV2; DNA: TGTGCCTGTGACCTACTGGGGGATACTGGCTACACCGATAAACTCATCTTT; CDR3: CACDLLGDTGYTDKLIF
size: -; J: TRDJ3; D: TRDD3; length: 17; V: TRDV2; DNA: TGTGCCTGTGACAGTACTGGGGGATCCTGGGACACCCGACAGATGTTTTTC; CDR3: CACDSTGGSWDTRQMFF
size: few; J: TRDJ1; D: -; length: 20; V: TRDV1; DNA: TGTGCTCTTGGGTTCAGGCCTTCGCTCTTACTGGGTGTGTACACCGATAAACTCATCTTT; CDR3: CALGFRPSLLLGVYTDKLIF
size: few; J: TRDJ1; D: TRDD3; length: 24; V: TRDV1; DNA: TGTGCTCTTGGGGAACTGGAGTGGGACGAATCTCTACTGGGGGATACGAAGTACACCGATAAACTCATCTTT; CDR3: CALGELEWDESLLGDTKYTDKLIF
size: -; J: TRDJ2; D: -; length: 17; V: TRDV1; DNA: TGTGCTCTTGGGGAACTAGGTCATCAGGTACCCACAGCACAACTCTTCTTT; CDR3: CALGELGHQVPTAQLFF
size: -; J: TRDJ1; D: TRDD2; length: 17; V: TRDV1; DNA: TGTGCTCTTGGGGAACTAGAACCCCCTTCCTACTCTTCCAAACTCATCTTT; CDR3: CALGELEPPSYSSKLIF
size: -; J: TRDJ1; D: TRDD3; length: 21; V: TRDV1; DNA: TGTGCACTTGGGGAACTAAAGCGGACCAAGCCGCACTGGGGGACCTACGATAAACTCATCTTT; CDR3: CALGELKRTKPHWGTYDKLIF
size: large; J: TRDJ1; D: TRDD3; length: 19; V: TRDV1; DNA: TGTGCTCTTGGGGCTCCCCTGCCTCTGGGGGTCCTGTACACCGATAAACTCATCTTT; CDR3: CALGAPLPLGVLYTDKLIF
size: -; J: TRDJ1; D: -; length: 19; V: TRDV1; DNA: TGTGCTCTTGGGGAATCTGGGACTACGGGGACCTGTGACACCGATAAACTCATCTTT; CDR3: CALGESGTTGTCDTDKLIF
size: few; J: TRDJ1; D: TRDD3; length: 24; V: TRDV1; DNA: TGTGCTCTTGGGGAACTCGGTACGTTCCTAACTTACTGGGGGATCGCCTTGTACACCGATAAACTCATCTTT; CDR3: CALGELGTFLTYWGIALYTDKLIF
size: -; J: TRDJ1; D: TRDD3; length: 20; V: TRDV1; DNA: TGTGCTCTTGGGGACCAGGCCTTCCTACACATACTGGGGGATACGGGCAAACTCATCTTT; CDR3: CALGDQAFLHILGDTGKLIF
size: -; J: TRDJ3; D: -; length: 16; V: TRDV2; DNA: TGTGCCTGTGACACCGTGGGCTCCTGGGACACCCGACAGATGTTTTTC; CDR3: CACDTVGSWDTRQMFF
size: -; J: TRDJ2; D: -; length: 23; V: TRDV1; DNA: TGTGCTCTTGGGGACTGCCTTCCTAAGTACTGGGGGTCGACCCATTCTTTGACAGCACAACTCTTCTTT; CDR3: CALGDCLPKYWGSTHSLTAQLFF
size: few; J: TRDJ1; D: -; length: 16; V: TRAV29/DV5; DNA: TGTGCAGCAAGCGCTCACCCCAAGGCCCCTCACCATAAACTCATCTTT; CDR3: CAASAHPKAPHHKLIF
size: large; J: TRDJ3; D: TRDD3; length: 18; V: TRDV2; DNA: TGTGCCTGTGACACCGGGGGATATCTCTCCTGGGACACCCGACAGATGTTTTTC; CDR3: CACDTGGYLSWDTRQMFF
size: few; J: TRDJ1; D: TRDD3; length: 20; V: TRDV1; DNA: TGTGCTCTTGGGGAACTACCCCCGACTCTGTTGGACTGGGGATCTGGTAAACTCATCTTT; CDR3: CALGELPPTLLDWGSGKLIF
size: -; J: TRDJ1; D: TRDD3; length: 17; V: TRDV1; DNA: TGTGCTCTTGGGGCTACAGGGGGGGATACGCGCTCCGATAAACTCATCTTT; CDR3: CALGATGGDTRSDKLIF
size: -; J: TRDJ1; D: TRDD3; length: 19; V: TRDV1; DNA: TGTGCTCTTGGGGAGCTTAGACTGGGGGATACCGGATCCACCGATAAACTCATCTTT; CDR3: CALGELRLGDTGSTDKLIF
size: -; J: TRDJ1; D: TRDD2; length: 24; V: TRDV1; DNA: TGTGCTCTTGGGGAACTCTCAAAGGCCTTCCTACTGCTGGGACCCGGTAGGGTTACCGATAAACTCATCTTT; CDR3: CALGELSKAFLLLGPGRVTDKLIF
size: few; J: TRDJ1; D: -; length: 22; V: TRDV1; DNA: TGTGCTCTTGGGGGAACCAGAGAAATGGGGGCCGACTCTGGACCTTACACCGATAAACTCATCTTT; CDR3: CALGGTREMGADSGPYTDKLIF
size: once; J: TRDJ1; D: -; length: 20; V: TRDV1; DNA: TGTGCTCTTGGGGAACTTAACTACTCTGGGGCCCATTCGTACACCGATAAACTCATCTTT; CDR3: CALGELNYSGAHSYTDKLIF
size: -; J: TRDJ1; D: TRDD3; length: 22; V: TRDV1; DNA: TGTGCTCTTGGGGAACTTGGCGGTCGTCCTACAGTGGGGGATCCGTACACCGATAAACTCATCTTT; CDR3: CALGELGGRPTVGDPYTDKLIF
size: -; J: TRDJ1; D: TRDD3; length: 22; V: TRDV1; DNA: TGTGCTATTGGGGAAAAACCTACGTTCCAGTACTGGGGGATACCGGGCACCGATAAACTCATCTTT; CDR3: CAIGEKPTFQYWGIPGTDKLIF
size: large; J: TRDJ1; D: TRDD2; length: 19; V: TRDV1; DNA: TGTGCTCTTGGGGAACCTCCTTCTTCCTACGGTAGCTACACCGATAAACTCATCTTT; CDR3: CALGEPPSSYGSYTDKLIF
size: few; J: TRDJ1; D: TRDD3; length: 19; V: TRDV1; DNA: TGTGCTCTTGGGGACTACGTAAGGGGGCTGGGGGATGCCACCGATAAACTCATCTTT; CDR3: CALGDYVRGLGDATDKLIF
size: large; J: TRDJ2; D: TRDD3; length: 26; V: TRDV1; DNA: TGTGCTCTTGGGGAACGGACCTTCCTACATGAGATGTTACTGGGGGATAAAGACTCATGGGCAGCACAACTCTTCTTT; CDR3: CALGERTFLHEMLLGDKDSWAAQLFF
size: -; J: TRDJ1; D: -; length: 20; V: TRDV1; DNA: TGTGCTCTTGGGGAACTTGAGGATACCCCGCACCCTTTTTACACCGATAAACTCATCTTT; CDR3: CALGELEDTPHPFYTDKLIF
size: few; J: TRDJ1; D: TRDD3; length: 18; V: TRAV23/DV6; DNA: TGTGCAGCTCGATACCGGTCGGGATACGGGTTAGGATGCGATAAACTCATCTTT; CDR3: CAARYRSGYGLGCDKLIF
size: -; J: TRDJ1; D: -; length: 23; V: TRAV29/DV5; DNA: TGTGCGGCCCCTTCCTACGGGTTGGAGGGGCGAGGGGACGTCTGGGGGATGCCCGATAAACTCATCTTT; CDR3: CAAPSYGLEGRGDVWGMPDKLIF
size: few; J: TRDJ1; D: TRDD3; length: 21; V: TRDV1; DNA: TGTGCTCTTGGGGAACTACGGGAACCTACTGGGGGATACGGAATAACAGATAAACTCATCTTT; CDR3: CALGELREPTGGYGITDKLIF
size: -; J: TRDJ1; D: TRDD3; length: 27; V: TRDV1; DNA: TGTGCTCTTGGGGAAGATCCGACCCGAAGACCTAGCCCGAGACTGGGGGAAGGCGGTGAATACACCGATAAACTCATCTTT; CDR3: CALGEDPTRRPSPRLGEGGEYTDKLIF
size: few; J: TRDJ1; D: TRDD3; length: 19; V: TRDV1; DNA: TGTGCTCTTGGGTCTATCCCGTACTGGGGGATTTATAACACCGATAAACTCATCTTT; CDR3: CALGSIPYWGIYNTDKLIF